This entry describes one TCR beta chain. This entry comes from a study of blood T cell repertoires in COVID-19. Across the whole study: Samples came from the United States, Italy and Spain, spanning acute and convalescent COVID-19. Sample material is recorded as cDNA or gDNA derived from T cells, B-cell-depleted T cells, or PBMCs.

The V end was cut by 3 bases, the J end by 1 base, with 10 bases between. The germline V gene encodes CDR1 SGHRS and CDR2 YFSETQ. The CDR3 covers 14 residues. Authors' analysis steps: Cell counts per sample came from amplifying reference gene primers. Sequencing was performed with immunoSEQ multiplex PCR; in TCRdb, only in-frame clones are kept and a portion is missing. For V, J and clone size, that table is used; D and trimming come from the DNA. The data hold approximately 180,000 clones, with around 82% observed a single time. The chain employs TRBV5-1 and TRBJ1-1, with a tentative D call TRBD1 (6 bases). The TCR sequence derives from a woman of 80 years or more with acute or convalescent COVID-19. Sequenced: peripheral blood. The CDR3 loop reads CASSWAGANTEAFF. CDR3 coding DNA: TGCGCCAGCAGCTGGGCAGGGGCGAACACTGAAGCTTTCTTT.